These 14 T cell receptor beta chains share one sample of origin, sequenced in a study of CD8+ T cells in alopecia areata. The treatment here: oral pan-JAK inhibitor, 5-10 mg twice daily. TCR sequencing used cDNA made by reverse transcription of extracted RNA. Sequencing used immunoSEQ multiplex PCR; TCRdb keeps in-frame clones, though not all of them. The table records about 210,000 clones, roughly three fifths of them present only once. Source: CD4+ T cells sorted from blood, taken at approximately week 42, from a patient treated with tofacitinib. Every receptor here comes from a human donor with alopecia areata.

CDR3 amino acids: CASSYRDAPNYGYTF. In DNA form, the CDR3 reads TGCGCCAGCAGCTACCGGGACGCACCTAACTATGGCTACACCTTC. The V and J genes are TRBV5-1 and TRBJ1-2, with D possibly TRBD1 on 5 matching bases. The CDR3 consists of 15 residues. Trimming stripped 3 bases from V and 0 bases from J, with 12 bases between. Germline values: CDR1 SGHRS, CDR2 YFSETQ.

The gene calls are TRBV27 and TRBJ1-6; weak D call: TRBD1 (5 bases). The CDR3 sequence is 14 residues long. The V end lost 6 bases, the J end lost 9 bases, and 15 bases lay between the germline ends. From germline, CDR1 is MNHEY and CDR2 SMNVEV (reference sequence). The CDR3 region has the DNA TGTGCCAGCAGCCTCAGGGCTTGGGGTTCACCCCTCCACTTT. Translating gives CASSLRAWGSPLHF.

A remark on this clone: The same CDR3 also results from other DNA sequences found in this sample. J is TRBJ1-6 and V is TRBV7-3, with D possibly matching TRBD1 (5 bases). CDR1 and CDR2 (germline): SGHTA, FQGTGA. V lost 2 bases to trimming and J lost 7 bases, with 9 bases between them. This CDR3 has 14 residues. CDR3 in DNA: TGTGCCAGCAGCTTAGGGACTGAGAATTCACCCCTCCACTTT. This sequence encodes CASSLGTENSPLHF.

V is TRBV5-1 and J is TRBJ2-6; 8 bases align to TRBD1. Germline CDR1 SGHRS, CDR2 YFSETQ. The V segment lost 4 bases and the J segment 0 bases; nucleotides outside the gene matches: 6. The CDR3 consists of 17 residues. The CDR3 DNA is TGCGCCAGCAGCCGGGACAGGCGGCTCTCTGGGGCCAACGTCCTGACTTTC. Its translation is CASSRDRRLSGANVLTF.

This CDR3 is CASSSSLNRGTEAFF. The CDR3 bases are TGCGCCAGCAGCTCATCCCTTAACAGGGGAACTGAAGCTTTCTTT. This chain links TRBV5-1 with TRBJ1-1, with TRBD1 matching over 7 bases. Germline V gene data show CDR1 as SGHRS and CDR2 as YFSETQ. V was pared by 3 bases and J by 5 bases, with 10 bases of the junction left unmatched. The CDR3 runs 15 residues. The full variable domain, its missing parts supplied by reference TRBV5-1 and TRBJ1-1, is KAGVTQTPRYLIKTRGQQVTLSCSPISGHRSVSWYQQTPGQGLQFLFEYFSETQRNKGNFPGRFSGRQFSNSRSEMNVSTLELGDSALYLCASSSSLNRGTEAFFGQGTRLTVV.

This sequence joins TRBV10-3 and TRBJ1-2; D is ambiguous. This CDR3 spans 12 amino acids. V lost 6 bases and J lost 5, with 10 bases in between. CDR1 is ENHRY and CDR2 is SYGVKD in the germline V gene. The CDR3 loop reads CAISPGDYGYTF. Written as DNA, the CDR3 is TGTGCCATCAGCCCTGGTGATTATGGCTACACCTTC.

This clone was observed once. The chain couples TRBV5-1 to TRBJ2-2, with a tentative D call TRBD2 (6 bases). CDR1 and CDR2 from the germline V gene are SGHRS and YFSETQ. The CDR3 has 16 residues. Trimming removed 1 base from V and 2 bases from J, with 12 bases in between. The DNA of the CDR3 is TGCGCCAGCAGCTTGTTCGGCGGACTAAACACCGGGGAGCTGTTTTTT. Protein: CASSLFGGLNTGELFF.

In regard to this clone: A much larger clone lies a single base off, so this may be a read error. The chain is built from TRBV25-1 and TRBJ1-1; no definite D call. CDR1 and CDR2 (germline): MGHDK, SYGVNS. The CDR3 is 11 amino acids. V shed 6 bases and J shed 3 bases, with 5 bases lying between them. Written as DNA, the CDR3 is TGTGCCAGCAGCCCGGACACTGAAGCTTTCTTT. Its protein product is CASSPDTEAFF.

A single count supports this clone. The rearrangement joins TRBV7-2 to TRBJ2-3; 8 bases are shared with TRBD2. Looked up from germline, CDR1 is SGHTA and CDR2 is FQGNSA. The CDR3 consists of 14 residues. V lost 5 bases and J lost 1; bases outside the gene matches: 2. Here the CDR3 DNA reads TGTGCCAGCAGCCTGACTAGCGGCACAGATACGCAGTATTTT. As protein: CASSLTSGTDTQYF.

This chain links TRBV30 with TRBJ2-5; TRBD2 matches 10 bases. Looked up from germline, CDR1 is GTSNPN and CDR2 is SVGIG (reference sequence). The ends lost 0 bases at V and 6 bases at J; junction bases unmatched: 13. The CDR3 loop spans 17 amino acids. The CDR3 sequence is CAWSVNSGGRYRQTQYF. CDR3 in DNA: TGTGCCTGGAGTGTAAATAGCGGGGGGCGATACAGGCAGACCCAGTACTTC.

This sequence joins TRBV2 and TRBJ2-6; D perhaps matches TRBD1 (5 bases). Trimming stripped 8 bases from V and 0 bases from J, with 8 bases between. CDR3 size: 14 residues. Germline V gene data show CDR1 as SNHLY and CDR2 as FYNNEI. The CDR3 is CASQGDSGANVLTF. The CDR3 region has the DNA TGTGCCAGCCAAGGGGACTCTGGGGCCAACGTCCTGACTTTC.

The chain employs TRBV25-1 and TRBJ1-6, with 7 bases that match TRBD1. Germline V gene data show CDR1 as MGHDK and CDR2 as SYGVNS. The junction had 0 bases not matched to a gene; V was cut back by 2 bases and J by 2 bases. The CDR3 totals 15 residues. For the CDR3, the DNA is TGTGCCAGCAGTGAAGGGACAGCCTATAATTCACCCCTCCACTTT. This sequence encodes CASSEGTAYNSPLHF.

The chain carries TRBV5-1 and TRBJ1-2, with D unclear. The V end lost 0 bases, the J end lost 0 bases, and 9 bases lay between the germline ends. Germline V gene data show CDR1 as SGHRS and CDR2 as YFSETQ. The length of the CDR3 is 15 residues. DNA for the CDR3: TGCGCCAGCAGCTTGGATGCCTCTCCTAACTATGGCTACACCTTC. This encodes CASSLDASPNYGYTF.

This chain uses TRBV7-8 with TRBJ2-1, with 15 positions matching TRBD2. V lost 5 bases, J lost 9 bases, and 5 bases stayed unmatched. The CDR3 has 15 residues. Germline V CDR1 and CDR2: SGHVS, FQNEAQ. The CDR3: CASSPRTSGGGEQFF. The CDR3 DNA reads TGTGCCAGCAGCCCGAGGACTAGCGGGGGGGGTGAGCAGTTCTTC.